This TCR beta chain was recovered during a study of T cell responses to AZD1222 COVID-19 vaccine. General observations from the study: Spike-specific TCR breadth and depth were elevated following two AZD1222 doses. Only six individuals given AZD1222 were seropositive at baseline. White British donors predominated, females outnumbered males, and clonal diversity was possibly underestimated.

CDR1 and CDR2 from the germline V gene are SGHNT and YYREEE (reference sequence). The CDR3 sequence is 14 residues long. V lost 0 bases to trimming and J lost 3 bases, with 10 bases between them. This table comes from immunoSEQ multiplex PCR, and its TCRdb copy is limited to in-frame clones, with some not included. In the table there are about 55,000 clones, roughly nine tenths of which are singletons. In the case of this clone: Its antigen is not identified.

Sequencing used peripheral blood, obtained on day 0 of AZD1222 vaccination. This chain joins TRBV5-4 and TRBJ2-7; D not resolved. The TCR originated in an adult in good health. CDR3 nucleotides: TGTGCCAGCAGCTTGGGAGGCGTGATCTACGAGCAGTACTTC. It encodes CASSLGGVIYEQYF.